Given below is one T cell receptor (beta chain) in context. Its antigen is as yet unknown. The data belong to a study of PD-L1 blockade in urothelial cancer. Overall study context: Blood-derived samples held a median about 130,000 T cells.

This CDR3 has 15 amino acids. Trimming stripped 0 bases from V and 5 bases from J, with 14 bases between. In germline, CDR1 is GTSNPN, CDR2 SVGIG (reference sequence). The data were produced by immunoSEQ multiplex PCR, yet TCRdb's version contains in-frame clones alone and is incomplete. This table holds approximately 41,000 clones, approximately 86% found once. Time point here: pretreatment peripheral blood. Enrolled patients showed locally advanced or metastatic urothelial carcinoma. Regarding the study as a whole: Larger 3-week expansion of tumor-associated blood clones was seen in durable-benefit patients.

This rearrangement joins TRBV30 to TRBJ1-5; D gene ambiguous. The source is a man of 80 years or more with urothelial cancer. The source was PBMCs, collected around atezolizumab (anti-PD-L1) treatment. The chain's CDR3 is CAWSVSGFPDQPQHF. The DNA for the CDR3 is TGTGCCTGGAGTGTCTCGGGGTTCCCAGATCAGCCCCAGCATTTT.